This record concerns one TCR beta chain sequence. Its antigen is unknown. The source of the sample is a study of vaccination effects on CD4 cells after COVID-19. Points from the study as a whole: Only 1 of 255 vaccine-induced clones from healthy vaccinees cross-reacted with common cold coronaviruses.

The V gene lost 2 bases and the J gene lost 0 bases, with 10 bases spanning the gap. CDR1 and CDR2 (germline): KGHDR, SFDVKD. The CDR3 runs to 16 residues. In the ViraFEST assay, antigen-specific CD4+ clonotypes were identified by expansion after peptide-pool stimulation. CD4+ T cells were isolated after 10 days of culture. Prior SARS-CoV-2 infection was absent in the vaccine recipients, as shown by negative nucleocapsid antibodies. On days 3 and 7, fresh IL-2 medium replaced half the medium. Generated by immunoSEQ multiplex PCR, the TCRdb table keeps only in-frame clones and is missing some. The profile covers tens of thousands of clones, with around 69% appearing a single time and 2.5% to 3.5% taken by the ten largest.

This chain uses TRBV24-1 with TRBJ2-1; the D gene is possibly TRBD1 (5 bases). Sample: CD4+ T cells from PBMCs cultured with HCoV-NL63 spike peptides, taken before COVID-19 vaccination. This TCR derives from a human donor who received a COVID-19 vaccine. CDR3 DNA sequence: TGTGCCACCAGTGATTCTGGACAAAGCTCCTACAATGAGCAGTTCTTC. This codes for CATSDSGQSSYNEQFF.